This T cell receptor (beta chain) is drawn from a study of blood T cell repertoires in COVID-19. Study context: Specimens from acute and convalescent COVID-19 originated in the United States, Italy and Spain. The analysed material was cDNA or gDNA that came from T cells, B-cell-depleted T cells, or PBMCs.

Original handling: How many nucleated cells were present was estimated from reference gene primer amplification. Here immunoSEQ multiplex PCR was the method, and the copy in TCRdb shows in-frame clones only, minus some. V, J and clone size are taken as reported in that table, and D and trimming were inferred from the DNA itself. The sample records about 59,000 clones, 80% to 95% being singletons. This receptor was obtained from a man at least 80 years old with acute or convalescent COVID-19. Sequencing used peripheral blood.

This chain's CDR3 is CASTVEFNQPQHF. The CDR3 DNA sequence: TGCGCCAGCACCGTCGAGTTCAATCAGCCCCAGCATTTT. The chain couples TRBV10-1 to TRBJ1-5; D not certain. The CDR3 consists of 13 residues. V was shortened by 7 bases and J by 3 bases, with 10 bases between the two germline ends. Looked up from germline, CDR1 is WNHNN and CDR2 is SYGVQD (reference sequence).